The present T cell receptor beta chain was sequenced within a study of siplizumab effects on memory and regulatory T cells (dated by TCRdb to about 2019). Context from the whole study: The effect of the anti-CD2 antibody siplizumab on alloreactive T-cell subsets was examined in allogeneic mixed lymphocyte reactions constructed from human PBMCs. General findings and caveats noted by the study authors: Unstimulated naive T cells appeared more diverse than memory T cells, and naive cells seemed to contribute substantially to the alloresponse. Because sequences at frequencies below about 10^-5 were poorly captured, only a minor fraction of alloreactive clones could be mapped back to unstimulated subsets. No functional confirmation was obtained for the suppressive function of proliferating Tregs from siplizumab cultures. The cumulative frequency of alloreactive sequences traceable to unstimulated CD4+ memory T cells was significantly reduced by siplizumab. About 80-96% of proliferating CD4+ or CD8+ clones could not be given a naive or memory phenotype. In reactions with siplizumab, an average of 68.8% of mappable alloreactive CD4+ clones were Treg-derived, compared with 25% to 30% in control reactions.

TCRbeta CDR3 sequencing was performed on sorted unstimulated T cells and on proliferating T cells recovered from mixed lymphocyte reactions. Fresh whole blood from fewer than 11 HLA-typed healthy donors served as the source for isolating PBMCs. Trimming takes 1 base off V and 1 base off J; junction bases not matched to a gene: 8. The CDR1 and CDR2 encoded by the germline V gene (reference sequence) are LNHNV and YYDKDF. The CDR3, cysteine through phenylalanine, is 19 amino acids long. Only the CDR3 region is kept as DNA, spanning 57 bases read in frame from base 1. Library preparation employed the immunoSEQ multiplex PCR assay. About 9.9 x 10^4 TCR templates per sample were assayed by the deep sequencing platform. Genomic DNA extracted from sorted T cells was used for TCRbeta CDR3 sequencing. In the original analysis: Clonal analysis of TCRbeta CDR3 data was done in the R programming language. Alloreactive CD4+ and CD8+ clones were defined by comparing unstimulated samples with post-reaction CFSE-low samples. Regulatory or non-regulatory origin of alloreactive CD4+ clones was assigned by matching sequences to the sorted unstimulated Treg and non-Treg repertoires. What TCRdb holds here is the immuneACCESS table cut down to in-frame rearrangements. Part of the clones is not present; checked against another copy, under half of the missing clones reflect an unresolved V gene, and the others are unexplained. The V and J calls and clone size were taken over from that table, and D and trimming were inferred from the DNA. For this sample there are 70,000 to 95,000 clones; 93% appear just once. The leading ten clones occupy 6.5% to 8% of the sample.

Of note for this clone: Its antigen is still unknown. No much larger clone exists at a distance of one base, and base qualities are not known.

The receptor was isolated from a human donor in good health. Sequencing input: CD8+ T cells sorted from blood. The chain is made from TRBV15 and TRBJ1-5, and 12 junctional nucleotides match TRBD1. The CDR3 reads CATSRGDRGRVYSNQPQHF. Here is the DNA: TGTGCCACCAGCAGAGGGGACAGGGGGCGAGTCTACAGCAATCAGCCCCAGCATTTT.